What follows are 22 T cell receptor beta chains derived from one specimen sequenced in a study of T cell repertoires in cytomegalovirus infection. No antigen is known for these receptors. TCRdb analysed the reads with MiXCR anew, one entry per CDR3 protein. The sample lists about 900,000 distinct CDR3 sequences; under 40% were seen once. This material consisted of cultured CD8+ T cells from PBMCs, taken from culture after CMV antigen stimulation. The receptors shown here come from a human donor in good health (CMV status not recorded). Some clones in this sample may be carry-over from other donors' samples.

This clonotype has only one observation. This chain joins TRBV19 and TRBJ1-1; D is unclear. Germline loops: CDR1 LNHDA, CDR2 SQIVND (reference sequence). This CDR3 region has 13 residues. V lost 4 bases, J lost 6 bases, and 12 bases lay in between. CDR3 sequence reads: CASSTQWISEAFF. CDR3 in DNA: TGTGCCAGTAGTACACAGTGGATCTCTGAAGCTTTCTTT.

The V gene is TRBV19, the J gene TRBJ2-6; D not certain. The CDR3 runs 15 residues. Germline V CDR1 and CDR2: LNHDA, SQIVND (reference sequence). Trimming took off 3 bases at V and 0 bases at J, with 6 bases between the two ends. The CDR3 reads CASSITASGANVLTF. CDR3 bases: TGTGCCAGTAGTATCACGGCCTCTGGGGCCAACGTCCTGACTTTC.

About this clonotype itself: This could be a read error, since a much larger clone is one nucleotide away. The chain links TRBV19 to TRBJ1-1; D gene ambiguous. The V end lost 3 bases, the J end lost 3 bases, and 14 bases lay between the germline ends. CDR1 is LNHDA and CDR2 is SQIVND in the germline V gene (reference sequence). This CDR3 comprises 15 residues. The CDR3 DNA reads TGTGCCAGTAGTATCTTGGCAGTGCTGGACACTGAAGCTTTCTTT. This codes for CASSILAVLDTEAFF.

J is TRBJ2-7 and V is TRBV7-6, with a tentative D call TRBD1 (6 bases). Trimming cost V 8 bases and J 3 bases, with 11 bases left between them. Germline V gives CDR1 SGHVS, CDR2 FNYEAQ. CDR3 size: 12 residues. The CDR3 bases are TGTGCCAGCGGGAAAGGGGGCTACGAGCAGTACTTC. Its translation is CASGKGGYEQYF.

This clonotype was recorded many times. The CDR3 here is CASSLAQAGGNTGELFF. The CDR3 DNA reads TGTGCCAGCAGCTTAGCCCAAGCGGGGGGCAACACCGGGGAGCTGTTTTTT. This chain uses TRBV7-6 with TRBJ2-2; TRBD2 matches at 9 bases. Germline assignment: CDR1 SGHVS and CDR2 FNYEAQ. The trim removed 0 bases at V and 2 bases at J, leaving 4 bases unmatched. This CDR3 contains 17 residues. Based on the CDR3 plus reference TRBV7-6 and TRBJ2-2, the full variable domain is GAGVSQSPRYKVTKRGQDVALRCDPISGHVSLYWYRQALGQGPEFLTYFNYEAQQDKSGLPNDRFSAERPEGSISTLTIQRTEQRDSAMYRCASSLAQAGGNTGELFFGEGSRLTVL.

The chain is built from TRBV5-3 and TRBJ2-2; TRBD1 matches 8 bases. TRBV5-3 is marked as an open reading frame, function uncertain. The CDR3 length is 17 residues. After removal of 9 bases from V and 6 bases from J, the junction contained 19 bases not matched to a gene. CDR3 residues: CANSLDRTGIFSGELFF. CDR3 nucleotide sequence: TGTGCCAACAGCTTGGACAGGACAGGGATCTTCTCCGGGGAGCTGTTTTTT.

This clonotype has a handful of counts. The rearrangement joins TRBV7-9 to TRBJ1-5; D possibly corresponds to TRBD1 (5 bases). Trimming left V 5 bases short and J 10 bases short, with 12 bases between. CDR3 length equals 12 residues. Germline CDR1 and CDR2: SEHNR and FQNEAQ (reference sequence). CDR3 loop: CASSPGFNPQHF. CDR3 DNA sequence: TGTGCCAGCAGCCCAGGGTTCAACCCCCAGCATTTT. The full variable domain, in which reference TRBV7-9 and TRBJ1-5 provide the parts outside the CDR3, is DTGVSQNPRHKITKRGQNVTFRCDPISEHNRLYWYRQTLGQGPEFLTYFQNEAQLEKSRLLSDRFSAERPKGSFSTLEIQRTEQGDSAMYLCASSPGFNPQHFGDGTRLSIL.

CDR3 nucleotide sequence: TGTACCACTGAGCCCATTAGCGCCCCGCTCACAGATACGCAGTATTTT. Protein sequence: CTTEPISAPLTDTQYF. This sequence joins TRBV6-2 or TRBV6-3 and TRBJ2-3; maybe TRBD2 (5 bases). There are 16 residues in the CDR3. Germline lookup yields CDR1 MNHEY and CDR2 SVGEGT.

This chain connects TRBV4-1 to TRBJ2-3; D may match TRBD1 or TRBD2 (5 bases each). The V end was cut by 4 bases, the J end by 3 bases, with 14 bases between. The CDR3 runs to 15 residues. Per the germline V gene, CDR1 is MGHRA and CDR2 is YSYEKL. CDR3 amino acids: CASSPGPRGTDTQYF. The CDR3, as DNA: TGCGCCAGCAGCCCGGGACCCCGAGGAACAGATACGCAGTATTTT.

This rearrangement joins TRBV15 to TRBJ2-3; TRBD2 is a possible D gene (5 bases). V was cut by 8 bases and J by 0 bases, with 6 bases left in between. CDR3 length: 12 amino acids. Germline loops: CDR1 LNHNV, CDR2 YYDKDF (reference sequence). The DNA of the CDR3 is TGTGCCACCCGGACTAGCACAGATACGCAGTATTTT. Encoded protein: CATRTSTDTQYF.

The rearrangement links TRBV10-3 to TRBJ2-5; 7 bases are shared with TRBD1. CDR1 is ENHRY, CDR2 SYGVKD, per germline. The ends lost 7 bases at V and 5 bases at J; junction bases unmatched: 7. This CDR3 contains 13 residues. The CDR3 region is CAITGADRETQYF. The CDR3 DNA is TGTGCCATCACTGGGGCGGACAGGGAGACCCAGTACTTC.

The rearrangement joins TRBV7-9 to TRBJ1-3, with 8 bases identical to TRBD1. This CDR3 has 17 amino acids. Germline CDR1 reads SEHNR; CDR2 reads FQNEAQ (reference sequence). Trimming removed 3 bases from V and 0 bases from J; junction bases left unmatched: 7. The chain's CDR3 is CASSFRDRLSSGNTIYF. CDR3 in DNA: TGTGCCAGCAGCTTCCGGGACAGGTTATCCTCTGGAAACACCATATATTTT. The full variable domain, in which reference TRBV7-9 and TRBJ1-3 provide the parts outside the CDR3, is DTGVSQNPRHKITKRGQNVTFRCDPISEHNRLYWYRQTLGQGPEFLTYFQNEAQLEKSRLLSDRFSAERPKGSFSTLEIQRTEQGDSAMYLCASSFRDRLSSGNTIYFGEGSWLTVV.

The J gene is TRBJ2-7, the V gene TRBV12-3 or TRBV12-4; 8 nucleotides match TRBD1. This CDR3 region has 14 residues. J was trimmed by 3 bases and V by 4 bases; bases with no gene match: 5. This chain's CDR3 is CASSWTGPSYEQYF. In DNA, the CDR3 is TGTGCCAGCAGTTGGACAGGGCCGAGCTACGAGCAGTACTTC.

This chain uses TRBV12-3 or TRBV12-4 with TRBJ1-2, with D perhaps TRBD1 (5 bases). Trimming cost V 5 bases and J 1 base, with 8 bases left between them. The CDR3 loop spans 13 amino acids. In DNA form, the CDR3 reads TGTGCCAGCAGTAAGACAGTTAACTATGGCTACACCTTC. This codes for CASSKTVNYGYTF.

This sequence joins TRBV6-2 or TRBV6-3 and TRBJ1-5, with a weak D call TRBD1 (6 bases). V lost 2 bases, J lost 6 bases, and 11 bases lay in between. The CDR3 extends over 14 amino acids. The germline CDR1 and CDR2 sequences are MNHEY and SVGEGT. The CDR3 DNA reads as TGTGCCAGCAGTTACACACAGGGCCCTCAGCCCCAGCATTTT. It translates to CASSYTQGPQPQHF.

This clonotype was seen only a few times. The CDR3 nucleotides read TGTGCCAGCAGTGACAGCAGGGAATACGAGCAGTACGTC. Translating gives CASSDSREYEQYV. This chain links TRBV6-1 with TRBJ2-7; a weak D match, TRBD1 (5 bases). The V and J ends lost 3 bases and 4 bases respectively, with 10 bases between them. This CDR3 contains 13 residues. Germline V gene sequence: CDR1 MNHNS, CDR2 SASEGT.

The CDR3 nucleotides read TGTGCCAGCAGCCTAACCAGCGGGGGGATCAACGAGCAGTACTTC. Translating gives CASSLTSGGINEQYF. The chain employs TRBV5-5 and TRBJ2-7; 9 bases agree with TRBD2. CDR3 length: 15 residues. The V gene's germline CDR1 is SGHKS and CDR2 YYEKEE (reference sequence). V dropped 4 bases and J dropped 5; count of bases not matched to a gene: 10.

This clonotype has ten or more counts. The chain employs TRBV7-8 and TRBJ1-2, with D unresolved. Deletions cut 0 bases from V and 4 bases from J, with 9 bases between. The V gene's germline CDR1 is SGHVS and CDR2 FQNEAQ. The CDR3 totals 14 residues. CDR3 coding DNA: TGTGCCAGCAGCTTAGCTGAGGGTCCCTATGGCTACACCTTC. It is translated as CASSLAEGPYGYTF. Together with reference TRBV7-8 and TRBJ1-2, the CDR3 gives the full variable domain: GAGVSQSPRYKVAKRGQDVALRCDPISGHVSLFWYQQALGQGPEFLTYFQNEAQLDKSGLPSDRFFAERPEGSVSTLKIQRTQQEDSAVYLCASSLAEGPYGYTFGSGTRLTVV.

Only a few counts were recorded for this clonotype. CDR3 coding DNA: TGTGCCAGCAGTGAATCAACGTCCCTGAGTGGCTACACCTTC. It yields the protein CASSESTSLSGYTF. The rearrangement uses TRBV6-1 and TRBJ1-2; no definite D call. Trimming took 2 bases from V and 7 from J, leaving 14 bases between them. Germline V lookup: CDR1 MNHNS, CDR2 SASEGT. The CDR3 has 14 amino acids.

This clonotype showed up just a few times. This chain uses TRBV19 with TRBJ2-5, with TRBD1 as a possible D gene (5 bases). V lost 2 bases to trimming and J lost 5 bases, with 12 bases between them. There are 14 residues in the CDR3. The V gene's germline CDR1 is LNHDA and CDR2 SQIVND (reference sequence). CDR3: CASSILAGMETQYF. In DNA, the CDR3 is TGTGCCAGTAGTATACTTGCAGGGATGGAGACCCAGTACTTC. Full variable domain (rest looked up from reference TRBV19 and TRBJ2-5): DGGITQSPKYLFRKEGQNVTLSCEQNLNHDAMYWYRQDPGQGLRLIYYSQIVNDFQKGDIAEGYSVSREKKESFPLTVTSAQKNPTAFYLCASSILAGMETQYFGPGTRLLVL.

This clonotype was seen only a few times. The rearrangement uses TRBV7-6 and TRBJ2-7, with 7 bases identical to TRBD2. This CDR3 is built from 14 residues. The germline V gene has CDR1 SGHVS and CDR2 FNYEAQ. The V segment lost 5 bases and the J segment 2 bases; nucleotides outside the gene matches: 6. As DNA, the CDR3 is TGTGCCAGCAGCGGGAGGGACGTAGCCTACGAGCAGTACTTC. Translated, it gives CASSGRDVAYEQYF.

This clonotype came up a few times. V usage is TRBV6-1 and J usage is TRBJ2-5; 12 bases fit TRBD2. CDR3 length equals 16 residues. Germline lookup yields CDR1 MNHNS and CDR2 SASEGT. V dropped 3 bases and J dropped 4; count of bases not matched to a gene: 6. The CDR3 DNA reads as TGTGCCAGCAGTGACAGGCTAGCGGGGGGGCCAGAGACCCAGTACTTC. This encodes CASSDRLAGGPETQYF.